The 5 T cell receptor beta chains presented below share a single source sample, sequenced in a study of T cells expressing NK-cell markers. Following a re-call of the 5' RACE reads, TCRdb has one entry per CDR3 protein and lacks DNA. This sample's table has a few hundred thousand distinct CDR3 sequences. The source material was blood T cells: a sorted CD56 or NKG2C T cell subset, CD4+ or CD8+ T cells, or bulk PBMC T cells (not recorded which). The origin of the receptors is a man aged 18-75 years in good health.

The chain has TRBV6-1 and TRBJ1-1; TCRdb returns TRBD1, unconfirmable since there is no DNA. The CDR3 spans 14 residues. Germline V gene sequence: CDR1 MNHNS, CDR2 SASEGT. The CDR3 loop is CASTLTRGSTEAFF.

The chain is built from TRBV11-2 and TRBJ2-3. The CDR3 runs to 14 residues. Per germline, CDR1 SGHAT and CDR2 FQNNGV. CDR3 protein: CASSSRAVTDTQYF.

The chain carries TRBV12-3 or TRBV12-4 and TRBJ2-3; TCRdb designates TRBD2, a call that cannot be tested without DNA. The CDR3 totals 15 residues. CDR3 sequence: CASIPGLAKRDTQYF.

The chain couples TRBV12-3 or TRBV12-4 to TRBJ1-5; TCRdb's D gene call, TRBD1, goes unchecked for lack of DNA. This CDR3 contains 16 residues. The CDR3 loop reads CASSFVQGFDNQPQHF.

CDR3 protein: CASSRGTGGSYEQFF. The chain recombines TRBV3-1 with TRBJ2-1; the TCRdb D gene call, TRBD1, has no DNA to confirm it. The CDR3 is 15 residues long. The V gene's germline CDR1 is LGHDT and CDR2 YNNKEL (reference sequence).